This T cell receptor beta chain was sequenced for a study of spatial heterogeneity in lung cancer. As to time point: blood at routine non-recurrence follow-up after resection. Whole RNA from tumor, nontumor lung or frozen PBMC was sequenced unsorted. This clonotype has just a few counts. The CDR3 runs 16 residues. V lost 2 bases and J lost 2, with 13 bases in between. From germline, CDR1 is SGHVS and CDR2 FQNEAQ. A distinct unique molecular identifier was carried by each TCR cDNA molecule. MiXCR was run by TCRdb on the 5' RACE reads, yielding one entry per CDR3 protein. The sample yields under 75,000 distinct CDR3 sequences, around 8.9% seen once.

The sequenced sample was PBMCs, obtained at follow-up. The TCR originated in a female donor with early-stage non-small cell lung cancer. The chain couples TRBV7-8 to TRBJ1-3; D gene unclear. The CDR3 DNA reads as TGTGCCAGCAGCTTAACCCGGTGGGCGCCTGGAAACACCATATATTTT. Its protein product is CASSLTRWAPGNTIYF.